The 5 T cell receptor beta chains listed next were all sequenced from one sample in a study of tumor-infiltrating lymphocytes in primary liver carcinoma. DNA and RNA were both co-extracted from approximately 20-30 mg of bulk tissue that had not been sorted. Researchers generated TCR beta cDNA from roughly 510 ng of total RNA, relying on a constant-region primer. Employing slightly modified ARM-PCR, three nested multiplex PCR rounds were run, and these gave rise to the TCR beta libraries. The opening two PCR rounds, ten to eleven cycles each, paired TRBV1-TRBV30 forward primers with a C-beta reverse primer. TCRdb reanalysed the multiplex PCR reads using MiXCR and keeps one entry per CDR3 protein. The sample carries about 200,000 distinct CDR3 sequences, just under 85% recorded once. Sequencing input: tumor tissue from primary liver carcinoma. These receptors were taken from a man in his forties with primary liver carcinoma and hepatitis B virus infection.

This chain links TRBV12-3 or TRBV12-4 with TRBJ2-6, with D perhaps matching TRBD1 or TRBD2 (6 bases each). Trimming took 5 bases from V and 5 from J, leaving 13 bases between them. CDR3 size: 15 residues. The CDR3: CASSPGGSRANVLTF. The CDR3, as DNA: TGTGCCAGCAGTCCCGGGGGCTCAAGGGCCAACGTCCTGACTTTC.

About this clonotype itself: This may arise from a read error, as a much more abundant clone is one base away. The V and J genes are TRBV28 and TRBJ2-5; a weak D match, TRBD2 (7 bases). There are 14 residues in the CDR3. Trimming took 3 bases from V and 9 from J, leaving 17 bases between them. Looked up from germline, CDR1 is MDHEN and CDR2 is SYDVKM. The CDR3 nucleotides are TGTGCCAGCAGTTTGGCACAGGGCCGGGAGGCCCAGTACTTC. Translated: CASSLAQGREAQYF.

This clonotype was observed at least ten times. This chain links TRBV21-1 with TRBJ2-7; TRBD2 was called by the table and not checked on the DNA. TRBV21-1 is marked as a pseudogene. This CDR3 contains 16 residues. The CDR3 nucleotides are TGTGCCAGCAGCAAAGCGCTAGCGGGAGGATGGTACGAGCAGTACTTC. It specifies CASSKALAGGWYEQYF.

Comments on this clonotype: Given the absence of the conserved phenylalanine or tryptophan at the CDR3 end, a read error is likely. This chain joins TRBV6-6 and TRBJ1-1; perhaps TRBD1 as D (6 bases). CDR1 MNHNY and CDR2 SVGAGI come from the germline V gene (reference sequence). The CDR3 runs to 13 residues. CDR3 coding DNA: TGTGTCAGCAGTACAGGGAGGACTACTGAAGCTTTCATT. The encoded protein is CVSSTGRTTEAFI.

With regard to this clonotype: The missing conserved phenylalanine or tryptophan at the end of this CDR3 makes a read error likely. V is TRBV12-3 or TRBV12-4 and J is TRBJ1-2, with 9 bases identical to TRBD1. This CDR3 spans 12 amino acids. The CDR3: CVIGQGLDGYTL. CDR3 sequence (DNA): TGTGTCATCGGACAGGGGCTCGATGGCTACACCTTA.